This is a list of T cell receptor beta chains from one sample in a study of Graves' ophthalmopathy and Graves' hyperthyroidism. MiXCR, run by TCRdb on the multiplex PCR reads, gives a single entry per CDR3 protein. Of more than 300,000 distinct CDR3 sequences in the sample, approximately 17% are singletons; the top ten hold 2.4%. The specimen was peripheral blood. These receptors originate from an adult woman with stable Graves' hyperthyroidism. Both conserved end residues are part of each CDR3. The order of the fields is CDR3 DNA, CDR3 protein, J gene, clone size, D gene, V gene. The D gene is left open where the match is weak. Expanded clones get a size class; other rows say once, few or many, or leave the size out.

CDR3 DNA: TGTGCCAGCAGTTACTCGTACCACAGCCTTGGCTATGGCTACACCTTC
CDR3 protein: CASSYSYHSLGYGYTF
J gene: TRBJ1-2
clone size: NA
D gene: NA
V gene: TRBV6-5

CDR3 DNA: TGTGCCAGCAGTCGCGGGAGAGAGAGCGGGGAGCTGTTTTTT
CDR3 protein: CASSRGRESGELFF
J gene: TRBJ2-2
clone size: NA
D gene: TRBD2
V gene: TRBV2

CDR3 DNA: TGTGCCAGCAGTTTAAGGGACTACGGGCGGTTCTACGAGCAGTACTTC
CDR3 protein: CASSLRDYGRFYEQYF
J gene: TRBJ2-7
clone size: many
D gene: TRBD2
V gene: TRBV12-3/TRBV12-4

CDR3 DNA: TGTGCCAGCAGCCCACGGCTAGCGGAGAACACCGGGGAGCTGTTTTTT
CDR3 protein: CASSPRLAENTGELFF
J gene: TRBJ2-2
clone size: many
D gene: TRBD2
V gene: TRBV9

CDR3 DNA: TGTGCCAGCTCATCAATCCAGCCTTCCCAGGGGAAAAACATTCAGTACTTC
CDR3 protein: CASSSIQPSQGKNIQYF
J gene: TRBJ2-4
clone size: many
D gene: NA
V gene: TRBV18

CDR3 DNA: TGTGCCAGCAGCTTTGAAAGGGCCTCCTACGAGCAGTACTTC
CDR3 protein: CASSFERASYEQYF
J gene: TRBJ2-7
clone size: few
D gene: NA
V gene: TRBV7-2

CDR3 DNA: TGTGCCAGCTCGCGACTCGGGACAGTGAACACTGAAGCTTTCTTT
CDR3 protein: CASSRLGTVNTEAFF
J gene: TRBJ1-1
clone size: many
D gene: TRBD1
V gene: TRBV6-5

CDR3 DNA: TGTGCCAGCAGTATTTCCCAGGGGGCGCGAGCTTTCTTT
CDR3 protein: CASSISQGARAFF
J gene: TRBJ1-1
clone size: many
D gene: TRBD1
V gene: TRBV27

CDR3 DNA: TGTGCCAGCAGCCCCACCGGGACCTATTCACCCCTCCACTTT
CDR3 protein: CASSPTGTYSPLHF
J gene: TRBJ1-6
clone size: many
D gene: NA
V gene: TRBV3-1

CDR3 DNA: TGTGCCAGCAGGTCGACCGGGACTGAAGCTTTCTTT
CDR3 protein: CASRSTGTEAFF
J gene: TRBJ1-1
clone size: NA
D gene: NA
V gene: TRBV6-1

CDR3 DNA: TGTGCCAGCAGCTTCTCGCCGGGGAGGACTGGAAACACCATATATTTT
CDR3 protein: CASSFSPGRTGNTIYF
J gene: TRBJ1-3
clone size: once
D gene: NA
V gene: TRBV11-1

CDR3 DNA: TGTGCCACGTCGACAGGGGCCAGGAACACCGGGGAGCTGTTTTTT
CDR3 protein: CATSTGARNTGELFF
J gene: TRBJ2-2
clone size: many
D gene: TRBD1
V gene: TRBV24-1

CDR3 DNA: TGCGCCAGCAGTGCCGGCGGGAGCGGTGAGACCCAGTACTTC
CDR3 protein: CASSAGGSGETQYF
J gene: TRBJ2-5
clone size: once
D gene: TRBD2
V gene: TRBV10-1

CDR3 DNA: TGTGCCAGCAATTTGTTTGTGCCGACGATAGAGAATAGCAATCAGCCCCAGCATTTT
CDR3 protein: CASNLFVPTIENSNQPQHF
J gene: TRBJ1-5
clone size: many
D gene: NA
V gene: TRBV12-3/TRBV12-4

CDR3 DNA: TGTGCCAGCAGTCCCCGGACAGGGTTTCGCGACGGGGAGCTGTTTTTT
CDR3 protein: CASSPRTGFRDGELFF
J gene: TRBJ2-2
clone size: NA
D gene: TRBD1
V gene: TRBV6-1

CDR3 DNA: TGTGCCAGCAGTTCCCGATGGGGCGGGATAGGCGAGCAGTACTTC
CDR3 protein: CASSSRWGGIGEQYF
J gene: TRBJ2-7
clone size: NA
D gene: NA
V gene: TRBV6-2/TRBV6-3

CDR3 DNA: TGTGCCAGCATGGGACAACTTATATACGAGCAGTACTTC
CDR3 protein: CASMGQLIYEQYF
J gene: TRBJ2-7
clone size: many
D gene: NA
V gene: TRBV6-2/TRBV6-3

CDR3 DNA: TGCAGTGCTAGTTCGGTGGTCAGCAGCTCCTACGAGCAGTACTTC
CDR3 protein: CSASSVVSSSYEQYF
J gene: TRBJ2-7
clone size: many
D gene: NA
V gene: TRBV20-1

CDR3 DNA: TGTGCCAGTAGTATCCGGAATAATTCACCCCTCCACTTT
CDR3 protein: CASSIRNNSPLHF
J gene: TRBJ1-6
clone size: few
D gene: NA
V gene: TRBV19

CDR3 DNA: TGTGCCAGCGGGAGAACGGGCACCGGGGAGCTGTTTTTT
CDR3 protein: CASGRTGTGELFF
J gene: TRBJ2-2
clone size: many
D gene: NA
V gene: TRBV6-2/TRBV6-3

CDR3 DNA: TGTGCCAGTAAGGGTGGTCTAGCGGGAACCTACGAGCAGTACTTC
CDR3 protein: CASKGGLAGTYEQYF
J gene: TRBJ2-7
clone size: many
D gene: TRBD2
V gene: TRBV19

CDR3 DNA: TGTGCCACCAGTGACACCGGGACAGTGAACACTGAAGCTTTCTTT
CDR3 protein: CATSDTGTVNTEAFF
J gene: TRBJ1-1
clone size: many
D gene: TRBD1
V gene: TRBV24-1

CDR3 DNA: TGTGCCACCAGTGAGGCCGGGGGCTACCAAGAGACCCAGTACTTC
CDR3 protein: CATSEAGGYQETQYF
J gene: TRBJ2-5
clone size: many
D gene: NA
V gene: TRBV24-1

CDR3 DNA: TGTGCCAGCAGCTTGTTACAGGGTTATGGCTACACCTTC
CDR3 protein: CASSLLQGYGYTF
J gene: TRBJ1-2
clone size: many
D gene: NA
V gene: TRBV7-2

CDR3 DNA: TGCAGTGCTGTTTCACTAGCGGGGAACTACGAGCAGTACTTC
CDR3 protein: CSAVSLAGNYEQYF
J gene: TRBJ2-7
clone size: NA
D gene: TRBD2
V gene: TRBV20-1

CDR3 DNA: TGTGCCAGCAGCCAGGGGCCAGCCCAGTACTTC
CDR3 protein: CASSQGPAQYF
J gene: TRBJ2-5
clone size: once
D gene: NA
V gene: TRBV6-1

CDR3 DNA: TGTGCCAGCAGTTTTGGAGGGACTATTCGTTACGAGCAGTACTTC
CDR3 protein: CASSFGGTIRYEQYF
J gene: TRBJ2-7
clone size: many
D gene: TRBD2
V gene: TRBV12-3/TRBV12-4

CDR3 DNA: TGTGCCATCAGTGACGGTGATGGCTACACCTTC
CDR3 protein: CAISDGDGYTF
J gene: TRBJ1-2
clone size: NA
D gene: NA
V gene: TRBV10-3

CDR3 DNA: TGCGCCAGCAGGTTTGAGAACACTGAAGCTTTCTTT
CDR3 protein: CASRFENTEAFF
J gene: TRBJ1-1
clone size: many
D gene: NA
V gene: TRBV5-1

CDR3 DNA: TGTGCCAGCAGCTTGGCTCCGACAAGCGACGAGCAGTACTTC
CDR3 protein: CASSLAPTSDEQYF
J gene: TRBJ2-7
clone size: NA
D gene: NA
V gene: TRBV5-5

CDR3 DNA: TGTGCCAGCAGCTTCGGGACAGGGTTAAGTTACGAGCAGTACTTC
CDR3 protein: CASSFGTGLSYEQYF
J gene: TRBJ2-7
clone size: many
D gene: TRBD1
V gene: TRBV7-2

CDR3 DNA: TGCAGCGTTGATATTCGGGGGACGTCGATTGCTAACTATGGCTACACCTTC
CDR3 protein: CSVDIRGTSIANYGYTF
J gene: TRBJ1-2
clone size: NA
D gene: NA
V gene: TRBV29-1

CDR3 DNA: TGTGCCAGCAGCGTAGGTCATGTTACAACCTATGGCTACACCTTC
CDR3 protein: CASSVGHVTTYGYTF
J gene: TRBJ1-2
clone size: many
D gene: NA
V gene: TRBV9

CDR3 DNA: TGTGCCAGCAGTCCGACCGGGACACCTCCCTACGAGCAGTACTTC
CDR3 protein: CASSPTGTPPYEQYF
J gene: TRBJ2-7
clone size: many
D gene: NA
V gene: TRBV12-3/TRBV12-4

CDR3 DNA: TGTGCCAGCAGTCCTCTAGCGGATTACCAAGAGACCCAGTACTTC
CDR3 protein: CASSPLADYQETQYF
J gene: TRBJ2-5
clone size: NA
D gene: TRBD2
V gene: TRBV27

CDR3 DNA: TGTGCCAGCAGTGAACCCGGGGCCCAAGAGACCCAGTACTTC
CDR3 protein: CASSEPGAQETQYF
J gene: TRBJ2-5
clone size: many
D gene: NA
V gene: TRBV25-1

CDR3 DNA: TGTGCCAGCAGCCCCGGGACAGGGGTCCGTTATGGGGAGACCCAGTACTTC
CDR3 protein: CASSPGTGVRYGETQYF
J gene: TRBJ2-5
clone size: many
D gene: TRBD1
V gene: TRBV7-8

CDR3 DNA: TGTGCCACCCTCCCCCTGGACAGACCTTACGAGCAGTACTTC
CDR3 protein: CATLPLDRPYEQYF
J gene: TRBJ2-7
clone size: many
D gene: NA
V gene: TRBV6-1

CDR3 DNA: TGCAGCGTTGGGGAGCGGGGGGACACCGGGGAGCTGTTTTTT
CDR3 protein: CSVGERGDTGELFF
J gene: TRBJ2-2
clone size: NA
D gene: TRBD2
V gene: TRBV29-1

CDR3 DNA: TGCAGTGCTCACCGGGACAGCTACGAGCAGTACTTC
CDR3 protein: CSAHRDSYEQYF
J gene: TRBJ2-7
clone size: many
D gene: TRBD1
V gene: TRBV20-1

CDR3 DNA: TGTGCCAGCAGCCGAAACACGGACAGGAACACTGAAGCTTTCTTT
CDR3 protein: CASSRNTDRNTEAFF
J gene: TRBJ1-1
clone size: many
D gene: NA
V gene: TRBV11-2